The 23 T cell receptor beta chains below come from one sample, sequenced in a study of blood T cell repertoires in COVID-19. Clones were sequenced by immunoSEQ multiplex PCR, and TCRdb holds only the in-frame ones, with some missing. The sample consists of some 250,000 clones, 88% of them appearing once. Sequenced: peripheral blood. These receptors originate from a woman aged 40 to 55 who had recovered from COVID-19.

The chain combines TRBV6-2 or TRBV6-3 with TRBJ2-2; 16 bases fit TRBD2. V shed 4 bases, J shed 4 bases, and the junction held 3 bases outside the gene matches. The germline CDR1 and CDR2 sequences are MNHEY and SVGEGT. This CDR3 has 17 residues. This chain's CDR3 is CASSSGTSGRGTGELFF. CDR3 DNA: TGTGCCAGCAGTTCCGGGACTAGCGGGAGGGGCACCGGGGAGCTGTTTTTT.

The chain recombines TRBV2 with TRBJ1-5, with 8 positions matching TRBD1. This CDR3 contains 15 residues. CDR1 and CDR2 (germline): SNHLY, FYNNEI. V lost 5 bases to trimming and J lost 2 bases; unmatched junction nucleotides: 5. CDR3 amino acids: CASSRTGNGNQPQHF. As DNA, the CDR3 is TGTGCCAGCAGTCGGACAGGGAATGGCAATCAGCCCCAGCATTTT.

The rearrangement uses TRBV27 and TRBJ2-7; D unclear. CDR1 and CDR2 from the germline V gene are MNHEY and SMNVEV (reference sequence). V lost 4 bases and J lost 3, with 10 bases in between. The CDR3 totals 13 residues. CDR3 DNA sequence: TGTGCCAGCAGTTCCGCAAACTACTACGAGCAGTACTTC. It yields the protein CASSSANYYEQYF.

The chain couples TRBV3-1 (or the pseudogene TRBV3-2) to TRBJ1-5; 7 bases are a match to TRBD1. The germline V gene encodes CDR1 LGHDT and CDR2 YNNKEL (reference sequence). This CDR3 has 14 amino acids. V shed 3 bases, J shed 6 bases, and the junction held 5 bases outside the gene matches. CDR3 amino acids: CASSHGRGVQPQHF. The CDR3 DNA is TGTGCCAGCAGCCATGGCAGGGGGGTTCAGCCCCAGCATTTT.

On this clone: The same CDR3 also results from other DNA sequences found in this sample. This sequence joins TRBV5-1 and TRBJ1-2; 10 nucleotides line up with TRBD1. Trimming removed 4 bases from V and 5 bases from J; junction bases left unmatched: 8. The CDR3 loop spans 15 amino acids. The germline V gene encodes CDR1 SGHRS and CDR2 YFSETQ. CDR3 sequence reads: CASSLGTGEGYGYTF. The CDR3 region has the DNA TGCGCCAGCAGCCTGGGGACAGGGGAGGGGTATGGCTACACCTTC.

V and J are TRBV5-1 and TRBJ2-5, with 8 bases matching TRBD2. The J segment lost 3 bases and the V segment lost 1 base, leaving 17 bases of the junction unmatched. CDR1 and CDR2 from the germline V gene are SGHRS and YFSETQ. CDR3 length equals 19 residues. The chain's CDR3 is CASSLPPAPGTSPEETQYF. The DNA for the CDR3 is TGCGCCAGCAGCTTGCCGCCGGCCCCCGGGACTAGTCCCGAAGAGACCCAGTACTTC.

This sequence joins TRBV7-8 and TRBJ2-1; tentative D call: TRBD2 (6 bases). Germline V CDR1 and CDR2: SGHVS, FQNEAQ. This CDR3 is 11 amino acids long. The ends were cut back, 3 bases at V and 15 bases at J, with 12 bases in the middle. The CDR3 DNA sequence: TGTGCCAGCAGCTTGGGAGGCCAGTGGTTCTTC. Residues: CASSLGGQWFF.

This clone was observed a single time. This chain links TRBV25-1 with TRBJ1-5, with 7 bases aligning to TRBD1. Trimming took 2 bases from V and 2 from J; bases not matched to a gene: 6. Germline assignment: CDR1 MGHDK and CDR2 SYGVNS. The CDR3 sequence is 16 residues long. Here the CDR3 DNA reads TGTGCCAGCAGTGAAGGCGGCAGGGGGGGCAATCAGCCCCAGCATTTT. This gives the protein CASSEGGRGGNQPQHF.

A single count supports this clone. The CDR3 spells CASSGAGGATYEQYF. Written as DNA, the CDR3 is TGTGCCAGCAGCGGGGCTGGGGGGGCTACCTACGAGCAGTACTTC. The rearrangement joins TRBV6-2 or TRBV6-3 to TRBJ2-7; D possibly corresponds to TRBD2 (7 bases). Trimming took 6 bases from V and 2 from J, leaving 17 bases between them. Germline CDR1 MNHEY, CDR2 SVGEGT. The CDR3 length is 15 residues.

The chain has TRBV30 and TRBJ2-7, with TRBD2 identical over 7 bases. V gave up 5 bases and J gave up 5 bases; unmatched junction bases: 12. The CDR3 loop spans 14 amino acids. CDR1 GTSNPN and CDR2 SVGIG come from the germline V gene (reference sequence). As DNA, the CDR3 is TGTGCCTGGGGGAGAGGGCGGGAGTTCGACGAGCAGTACTTC. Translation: CAWGRGREFDEQYF.

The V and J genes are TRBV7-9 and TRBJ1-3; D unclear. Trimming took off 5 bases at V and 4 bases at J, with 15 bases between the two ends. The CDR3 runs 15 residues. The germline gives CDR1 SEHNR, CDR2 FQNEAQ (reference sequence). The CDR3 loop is CASSPPGYGGNTIYF. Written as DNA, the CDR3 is TGTGCCAGCAGCCCACCGGGGTACGGAGGAAACACCATATATTTT.

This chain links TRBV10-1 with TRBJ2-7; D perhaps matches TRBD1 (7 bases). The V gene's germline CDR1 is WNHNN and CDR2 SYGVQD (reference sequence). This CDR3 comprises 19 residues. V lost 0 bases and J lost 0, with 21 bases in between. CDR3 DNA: TGCGCCAGCAGTGAGTCGATAGGCAGGGGGGCTCCCACCTCCTACGAGCAGTACGTC. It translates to CASSESIGRGAPTSYEQYV.

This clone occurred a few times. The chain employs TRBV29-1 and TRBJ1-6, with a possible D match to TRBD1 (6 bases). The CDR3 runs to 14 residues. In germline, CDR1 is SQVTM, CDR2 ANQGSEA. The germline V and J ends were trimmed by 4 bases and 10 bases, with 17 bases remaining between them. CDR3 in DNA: TGCAGCGTTGGGGCGTTCGGGGGGCAGTCACCCCTCCACTTT. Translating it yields CSVGAFGGQSPLHF.

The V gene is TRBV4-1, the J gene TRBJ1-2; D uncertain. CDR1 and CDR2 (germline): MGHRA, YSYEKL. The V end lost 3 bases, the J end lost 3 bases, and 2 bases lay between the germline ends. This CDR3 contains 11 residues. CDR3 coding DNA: TGCGCCAGCAGCCACGACTATGGCTACACCTTC. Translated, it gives CASSHDYGYTF.

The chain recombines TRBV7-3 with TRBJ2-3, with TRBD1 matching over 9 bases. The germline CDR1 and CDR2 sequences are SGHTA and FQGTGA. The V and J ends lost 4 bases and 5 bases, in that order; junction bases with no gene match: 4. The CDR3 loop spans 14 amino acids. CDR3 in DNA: TGTGCCAGCAGCTCCCGACAGGGGGGAGATACGCAGTATTTT. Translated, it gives CASSSRQGGDTQYF. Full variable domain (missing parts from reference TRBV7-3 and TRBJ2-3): GAGVSQTPSNKVTEKGKYVELRCDPISGHTALYWYRQSLGQGPEFLIYFQGTGAADDSGLPNDRFFAVRPEGSVSTLKIQRTERGDSAVYLCASSSRQGGDTQYFGPGTRLTVL.

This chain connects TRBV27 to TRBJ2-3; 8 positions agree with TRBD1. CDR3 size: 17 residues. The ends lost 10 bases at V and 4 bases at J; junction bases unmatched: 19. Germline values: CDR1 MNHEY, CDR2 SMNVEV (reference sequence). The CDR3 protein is CATVQRGRPGGADTQYF. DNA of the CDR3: TGTGCCACCGTACAACGGGGGCGCCCAGGGGGCGCAGATACGCAGTATTTT.

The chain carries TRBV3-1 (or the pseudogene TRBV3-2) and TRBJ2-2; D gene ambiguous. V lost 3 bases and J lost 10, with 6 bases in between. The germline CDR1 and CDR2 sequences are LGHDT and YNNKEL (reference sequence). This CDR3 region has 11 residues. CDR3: CASSHLAELFF. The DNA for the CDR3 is TGTGCCAGCAGCCACCTGGCGGAGCTGTTTTTT.

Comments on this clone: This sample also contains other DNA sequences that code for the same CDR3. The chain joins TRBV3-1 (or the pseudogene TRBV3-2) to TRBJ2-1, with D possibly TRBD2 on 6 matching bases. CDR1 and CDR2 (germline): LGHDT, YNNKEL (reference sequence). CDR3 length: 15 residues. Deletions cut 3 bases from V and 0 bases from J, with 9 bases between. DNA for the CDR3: TGTGCCAGCAGCCAGGGGAGGAGCTCCTACAATGAGCAGTTCTTC. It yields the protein CASSQGRSSYNEQFF.

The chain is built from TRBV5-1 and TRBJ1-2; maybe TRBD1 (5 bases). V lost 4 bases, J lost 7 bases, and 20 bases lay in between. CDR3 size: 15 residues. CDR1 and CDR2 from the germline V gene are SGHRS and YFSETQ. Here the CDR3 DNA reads TGCGCCAGCAGCCCGGGGGATAGAGGAGGATCTGGCTACACCTTC. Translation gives CASSPGDRGGSGYTF. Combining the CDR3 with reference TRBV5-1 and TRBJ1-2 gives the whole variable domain KAGVTQTPRYLIKTRGQQVTLSCSPISGHRSVSWYQQTPGQGLQFLFEYFSETQRNKGNFPGRFSGRQFSNSRSEMNVSTLELGDSALYLCASSPGDRGGSGYTFGSGTRLTVV.

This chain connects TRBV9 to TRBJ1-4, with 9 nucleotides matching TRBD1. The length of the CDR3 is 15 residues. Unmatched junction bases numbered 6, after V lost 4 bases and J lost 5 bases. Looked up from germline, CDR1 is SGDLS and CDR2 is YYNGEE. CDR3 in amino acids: CASSPRGTGNEKLFF. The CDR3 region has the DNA TGTGCCAGCAGCCCACGGGGGACAGGGAATGAAAAACTGTTTTTT.

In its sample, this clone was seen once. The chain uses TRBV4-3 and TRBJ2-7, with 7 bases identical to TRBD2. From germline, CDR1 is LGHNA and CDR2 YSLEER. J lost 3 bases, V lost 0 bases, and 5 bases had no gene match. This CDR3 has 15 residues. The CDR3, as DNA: TGCGCCAGCAGCCAAGAAGCGGGAATCTACTACGAGCAGTACTTC. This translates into CASSQEAGIYYEQYF.

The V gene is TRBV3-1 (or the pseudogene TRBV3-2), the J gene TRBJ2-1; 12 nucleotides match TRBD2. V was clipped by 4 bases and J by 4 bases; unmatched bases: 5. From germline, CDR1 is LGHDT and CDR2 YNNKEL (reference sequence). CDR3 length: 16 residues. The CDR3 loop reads CASSPGGTSGYNEQFF. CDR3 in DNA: TGTGCCAGCAGCCCGGGGGGGACTAGCGGGTACAATGAGCAGTTCTTC.

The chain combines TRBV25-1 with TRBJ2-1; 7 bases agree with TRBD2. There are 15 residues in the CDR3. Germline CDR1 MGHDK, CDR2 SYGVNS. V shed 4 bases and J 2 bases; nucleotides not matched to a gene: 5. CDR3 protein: CASSGSGGPYNEQFF. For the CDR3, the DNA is TGTGCCAGCAGTGGTTCGGGAGGCCCCTACAATGAGCAGTTCTTC. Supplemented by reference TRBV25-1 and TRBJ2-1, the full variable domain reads EADIYQTPRYLVIGTGKKITLECSQTMGHDKMYWYQQDPGMELHLIHYSYGVNSTEKGDLSSESTVSRIRTEHFPLTLESARPSHTSQYLCASSGSGGPYNEQFFGPGTRLTVL.